The rows below give T cell receptor beta chains drawn from one sample of a study of chemoradiotherapy in HPV16-positive cancers. The data were produced by immunoSEQ multiplex PCR, yet TCRdb's version contains in-frame clones alone and is incomplete. The sample has tens of thousands of clones, about nine tenths seen once. Sequenced here: blood, sampled from a patient who underwent chemoradiotherapy. The source of these receptors is a human donor with HPV-associated anogenital cancer. The conserved cysteine and the conserved F or W are not part of the CDR3 here. Only part of the rows carry a size: once, few, many, or a class if the clone is expanded.

V	J	size	CDR3
TRBV5-8	TRBJ1-1	-	ASSLRGANTEAF
TRBV25-1	TRBJ2-3	-	ASSEAFRGTDTQY
TRBV27	TRBJ2-3	once	ASSRLTGAADTQY
TRBV7-6	TRBJ1-3	-	ASSLQASGGNTIY
TRBV7-9	TRBJ1-5	-	ASSLPGGIGSNQPQH
TRBV10-3	TRBJ1-2	-	AISDTPGQGAAGYT
TRBV20-1	TRBJ2-7	-	SARATYEQY
TRBV29-1	TRBJ1-5	-	SARQGGDNQPQH
TRBV5-4	TRBJ2-5	few	ASSLVGGETQY
TRBV6-5	TRBJ1-5	-	ASSPRDNNQPQH
TRBV9	TRBJ1-1	-	ASRGGGDTEAF
TRBV10-3	-	-	ACTGGSEQY
TRBV7-9	TRBJ1-2	-	ASSTTGFGYT
TRBV4-1	TRBJ1-1	-	ASSQMGQLNTEAF
TRBV7-9	TRBJ2-1	-	ASSLQSGSGNEQF
TRBV5-4	TRBJ1-2	-	ASSWGQVGGYT
TRBV19	TRBJ2-1	-	ASRIGLAGVNEQF
TRBV4-3	TRBJ2-7	-	ASSQGLPEERGVYEQY
TRBV6-1	TRBJ2-2	few	ASKSTTGYAGELF
TRBV19	TRBJ1-2	-	ATGQGIFYGYT
TRBV19	TRBJ2-2	-	ASSPTWDTGELF
TRBV7-2	TRBJ2-3	once	ASSLVVDTQY
TRBV18	TRBJ2-5	-	ASSSGLQETQY
TRBV5-5	TRBJ2-3	-	ASSLVGDSTDTQY
TRBV19	TRBJ1-5	-	ASSRGSVGDQPQH
TRBV5-4	TRBJ1-6	few	ASSLATGARSSYNSPLH
TRBV7-2	TRBJ1-5	-	ASSLAGGSGQPQH
TRBV18	TRBJ1-1	-	ASSPTGVGTEAF
TRBV2	TRBJ2-7	few	ASSEIQGSYEQY
TRBV7-9	TRBJ1-1	-	ASSPELFMNTEAF
TRBV6-5	TRBJ2-1	-	ASTGFLSDEQF
TRBV4-3	TRBJ1-2	once	ASSPPRQVGGAYGYT
TRBV5-5	TRBJ1-6	-	ASSFVASPLH
TRBV2	TRBJ2-5	once	ASSEGLQETQY
TRBV6-6	TRBJ2-2	-	ASSYGGQGIGELF
TRBV23-1	TRBJ2-7	-	ASSQEASGEQY
TRBV2	TRBJ2-7	-	ASGIDRGAEQY
TRBV7-6	TRBJ2-3	-	ASSLEGRIAGSTDTQY
TRBV5-1	TRBJ1-5	-	ASSGGANQPQH
TRBV13	TRBJ2-4	-	ASSFGLSLAKNIQY
TRBV28	TRBJ1-4	-	ASSQGWGAGEKLF
TRBV15	TRBJ2-2	-	ATTGTGKLDTGELF
TRBV4-3	TRBJ2-2	once	ASSQTWGGVNTGELF
TRBV10-2	TRBJ2-2	-	ASSRATGELF
TRBV5-1	TRBJ2-2	-	ASSLEAGVSGELF
TRBV2	TRBJ2-5	few	ASRNGGVGETQY
TRBV5-1	TRBJ2-7	-	ASSLAGDRGGEQY